Listed here are 15 T cell receptor beta chains from one sample, sequenced in a study of OX40 agonist ivuxolimab in advanced cancers. Using immunoSEQ multiplex PCR, the repertoire was profiled, and TCRdb retains in-frame clones only, with some absent. The sample has some 20,000 clones; around four fifths are singletons. The source material was CD4+ or CD8+ T cells sorted from blood, sampled in a trial of the OX40 agonist ivuxolimab. These receptors were taken from an adult with an advanced solid tumor such as melanoma, head and neck, liver or kidney cancer.

This chain connects TRBV7-9 to TRBJ1-5; 10 positions agree with TRBD1. Germline V gives CDR1 SEHNR, CDR2 FQNEAQ (reference sequence). This CDR3 region has 16 residues. Trimming at V came to 5 bases and at J to 0 bases, leaving 4 bases not matched to a gene. The CDR3 loop is CASSRGTGDSNQPQHF. CDR3 DNA sequence: TGTGCCAGCAGCCGCGGGACAGGGGATAGCAATCAGCCCCAGCATTTT.

In this sample, this clone turned up once. The CDR3 DNA sequence: TGCAGTGCTAGACCCAGCATTGAGCAGTTCTTC. Translation gives CSARPSIEQFF. The genes are TRBV20-1 and TRBJ2-1; no definite D call. Trimming removed 2 bases from V and 9 bases from J, with 8 bases in between. Germline loops: CDR1 DFQATT, CDR2 SNEGSKA (reference sequence). The CDR3 contains 11 residues.

This rearrangement joins TRBV6-1 to TRBJ1-1; TRBD1 agrees at 11 bases. The CDR3 is 14 residues long. Losses at the gene ends were 6 bases for V and 4 bases for J; bases not matched to a gene: 4. Germline CDR1 and CDR2: MNHNS and SASEGT. CDR3 amino acids: CASRLGTGGTEAFF. The CDR3 nucleotides read TGTGCCAGCAGACTCGGGACAGGGGGCACTGAAGCTTTCTTT.

This chain uses TRBV9 with TRBJ1-6, with 7 bases fitting TRBD1. The CDR3 runs to 15 residues. V lost 7 bases to trimming and J lost 5 bases; unmatched junction nucleotides: 9. Germline CDR1 reads SGDLS; CDR2 reads YYNGEE. Here the CDR3 reads CASGRLGQNNSPLHF. CDR3 sequence (DNA): TGTGCCAGCGGTAGACTGGGACAGAATAATTCACCCCTCCACTTT. Using reference TRBV9 and TRBJ1-6 for the parts outside the CDR3, the full variable domain is DSGVTQTPKHLITATGQRVTLRCSPRSGDLSVYWYQQSLDQGLQFLIQYYNGEERAKGNILERFSAQQFPDLHSELNLSSLELGDSALYFCASGRLGQNNSPLHFGNGTRLTVT.

In this sample, this clone turned up a few times. The V call is TRBV7-9, the J call TRBJ1-1; 10 nucleotides agree with TRBD1. V was clipped by 4 bases and J by 4 bases; unmatched bases: 3. The CDR3 is made up of 14 amino acids. The germline gives CDR1 SEHNR, CDR2 FQNEAQ (reference sequence). CDR3 sequence (DNA): TGTGCCAGCAGCTATGGACAGGGGGGCACTGAAGCTTTCTTT. This sequence encodes CASSYGQGGTEAFF.

This chain joins TRBV7-8 and TRBJ1-4; TRBD1 matches 8 bases. The CDR3 covers 17 residues. V gave up 1 base and J gave up 3 bases; unmatched junction bases: 7. The germline gives CDR1 SGHVS, CDR2 FQNEAQ. CDR3 amino acids: CASSLGSRTGSNEKLFF. Here the CDR3 DNA reads TGTGCCAGCAGCTTAGGGAGTCGGACAGGGTCTAATGAAAAACTGTTTTTT.

In DNA, the CDR3 is TGTGCCAGTAGTTCGGGACTAGCGGGGGGGAATGAGCAGTTCTTC. It yields the protein CASSSGLAGGNEQFF. The chain combines TRBV19 with TRBJ2-1; TRBD2 agrees at 16 bases. Germline V CDR1 and CDR2: LNHDA, SQIVND (reference sequence). V lost 5 bases, J lost 7 bases, and 2 bases stayed unmatched. This CDR3 spans 15 amino acids.

In DNA form, the CDR3 reads TGTGCCAGCAGCGGTGGTGAGGGGCCTGGCTACACCTTC. Its protein product is CASSGGEGPGYTF. The chain carries TRBV2 and TRBJ1-2; possible D gene TRBD1, 5 bases. Germline V gene lookup returns CDR1 SNHLY and CDR2 FYNNEI. The CDR3 runs to 13 residues. Trimming shortened V by 6 bases and J by 7 bases, and 15 bases separated the two germline ends.

This clone was counted once. In DNA form, the CDR3 reads TGTGCCAGCAGTTCCCTAGGGGGCGCCGGCACAGATACGCAGTATTTT. This codes for CASSSLGGAGTDTQYF. The rearrangement links TRBV6-5 to TRBJ2-3; 7 bases are a match to TRBD1. V was pared by 4 bases and J by 1 base, with 8 bases of the junction left unmatched. This CDR3 is 16 amino acids long. The germline V gene encodes CDR1 MNHEY and CDR2 SVGAGI.

Only a few counts were recorded for this clone. The chain joins TRBV5-1 to TRBJ1-1, with D unresolved. This CDR3 region has 12 residues. CDR1 and CDR2 (germline): SGHRS, YFSETQ. Trimming took 0 bases from V and 3 from J, leaving 3 bases between them. CDR3 loop: CASSLVDTEAFF. The CDR3 region has the DNA TGCGCCAGCAGCTTGGTGGACACTGAAGCTTTCTTT.

In regard to this clone: Being one base from a much bigger clone, this may be a read error. This CDR3 is also generated by other DNA sequences in the sample. This rearrangement joins TRBV4-1 to TRBJ1-5; D is possibly TRBD1 (5 bases). Germline values: CDR1 MGHRA, CDR2 YSYEKL. The CDR3 runs to 16 residues. In DNA, the CDR3 is TGTGCCAGCAGCCAGGGAGGTTCCTATAGCAATCAGCCCCAGCATTTT. This encodes CASSQGGSYSNQPQHF.

The chain uses TRBV5-6 and TRBJ1-4; D possibly corresponds to TRBD1 (5 bases). This CDR3 comprises 17 residues. Germline CDR1 reads SGHDT; CDR2 reads YYEEEE. V shed 4 bases and J shed 0 bases, with 16 bases lying between them. The CDR3 is CASSIWGYTATNEKLFF. The DNA of the CDR3 is TGTGCCAGCAGCATATGGGGGTACACTGCAACTAATGAAAAACTGTTTTTT. Drawing the rest from reference TRBV5-6 and TRBJ1-4, the complete variable domain is DAGVTQSPTHLIKTRGQQVTLRCSPKSGHDTVSWYQQALGQGPQFIFQYYEEEERQRGNFPDRFSGHQFPNYSSELNVNALLLGDSALYLCASSIWGYTATNEKLFFGSGTQLSVL.

CDR3 nucleotides: TGTGCCAGCCGGCGGAGCTCTGGGGCCAACGTCCTGACTTTC. Residues: CASRRSSGANVLTF. The rearrangement joins TRBV2 to TRBJ2-6, with no clear D. The germline V gene encodes CDR1 SNHLY and CDR2 FYNNEI. V lost 8 bases and J lost 0, with 8 bases in between. The CDR3 has 14 amino acids.

The chain carries TRBV7-9 and TRBJ2-1; the match to TRBD2 covers 11 bases. The CDR3 extends over 15 amino acids. Germline CDR1 reads SEHNR; CDR2 reads FQNEAQ (reference sequence). With 5 bases clipped from V and 4 bases from J, the junction kept 4 bases outside the gene matches. The CDR3 loop is CASSHWTSGYNEQFF. The CDR3 region has the DNA TGTGCCAGCAGCCATTGGACTAGCGGGTACAATGAGCAGTTCTTC.

This clone was seen a handful of times. J is TRBJ2-1 and V is TRBV7-6; 7 bases agree with TRBD1. This CDR3 is built from 17 residues. With V trimmed by 7 bases and J by 4 bases, 16 bases remained unmatched. The germline V gene has CDR1 SGHVS and CDR2 FNYEAQ. CDR3 sequence reads: CASTVRANRGEYNEQFF. The CDR3 bases are TGTGCCAGCACCGTTAGGGCGAACAGGGGCGAATACAATGAGCAGTTCTTC.